This record looks at one TCR beta chain sequence and its context. The target antigen is unknown. These data belong to a study of long-term antiretroviral therapy in people with HIV. Study-wide findings and caveats: Clonotypes expanded prior to ART showed repertoire dominance at all sampled time points.

The CDR3 spans 13 residues. Trimming cost V 3 bases and J 4 bases, with 7 bases left between them. From germline, CDR1 is SGHTA and CDR2 FQGNSA. A v3.0 immunoSEQ assay was performed at survey level. Libraries were prepared by immunoSEQ multiplex PCR; TCRdb keeps only in-frame clonotypes and omits some of them. Among 30,000 or so clones listed, 70% to 90% were seen once. The sample in question was unsorted PBMCs, obtained approximately 5 years before starting antiretroviral therapy. The V call is TRBV7-2, the J call TRBJ1-5; weak D call: TRBD1 (6 bases). The clonotype comes from a man over 45 with HIV. The CDR3: CASSFDRNQPQHF. The CDR3 DNA reads TGTGCCAGCAGCTTTGACAGGAATCAGCCCCAGCATTTT.